The 32 T cell receptor beta chains in this list originate from one sample, sequenced in a study of shared clonotypes between healthy human individuals (dated by TCRdb to 2020 to 2021). Libraries were built with the immunoSEQ multiplex PCR assay. TCRdb took this table from immuneACCESS and kept in-frame rearrangements with V and J called. Such tables lack part of the clones; where checked against another copy, unresolved V genes explain under half of the gap, and the rest is unexplained. Here the sample has approximately 2.5 million clones; roughly 93% occur a single time. The leading ten clones occupy more than 0.35% of the sample. The sample was naive CD4+ T cells from PBMCs. The cell subset or site label for this specimen denotes: CD45RA+ positively selected. The receptors stem from a man aged 18 to 29 in good health. Some clones in this sample may be carry-over from other donors' samples.

The rearrangement links TRBV11-2 to TRBJ2-5; D gene unclear. The CDR3 has 12 amino acids. V gave up 1 base and J gave up 5 bases, with 5 bases separating them. In germline, CDR1 is SGHAT, CDR2 FQNNGV. In nucleotides, the CDR3 is TGTGCCAGCAGCTTAGTTGAGGAGACCCAGTACTTC. This sequence encodes CASSLVEETQYF.

The rearrangement uses TRBV5-6 and TRBJ2-1; 9 bases line up with TRBD2. After removal of 3 bases from V and 5 bases from J, the junction contained 9 bases not matched to a gene. This CDR3 is built from 16 residues. Germline-derived CDR1 and CDR2 are SGHDT and YYEEEE. The CDR3 nucleotides are TGTGCCAGCAGCTCTCTCGGGACTAGCCACCACAATGAGCAGTTCTTC. Encoded protein: CASSSLGTSHHNEQFF.

The chain has TRBV4-2 and TRBJ1-6, with unresolved D. Germline lookup yields CDR1 LGHNA and CDR2 YNFKEQ. The CDR3 is made up of 14 amino acids. The V and J ends lost 2 bases and 10 bases respectively, with 12 bases between them. CDR3 region: CASSQSSKISPLHF. In DNA form, the CDR3 reads TGTGCCAGCAGCCAAAGCTCTAAGATATCACCCCTCCACTTT.

The chain couples TRBV2 to TRBJ2-3; TRBD2 matches at 10 bases. J was trimmed by 3 bases and V by 4 bases; bases with no gene match: 4. In germline, CDR1 is SNHLY, CDR2 FYNNEI. This CDR3 contains 15 residues. CDR3 nucleotide sequence: TGTGCCAGCAGTGCGGGACTAGCGATGACAGATACGCAGTATTTT. Protein sequence: CASSAGLAMTDTQYF.

V usage is TRBV18 and J usage is TRBJ1-2; tentatively, D is TRBD1 (5 bases). The CDR3 length is 12 residues. Trimming left V 5 bases short and J 4 bases short, with 8 bases between. The germline V gene has CDR1 KGHSH and CDR2 LQKENI. CDR3 in amino acids: CASSFDSYGYTF. CDR3 bases: TGTGCCAGCTCATTTGACAGCTATGGCTACACCTTC.

This clone was found once. The chain has TRBV9 and TRBJ2-7, with D perhaps matching TRBD2 (6 bases). The CDR3 contains 13 residues. Germline loops: CDR1 SGDLS, CDR2 YYNGEE. Trimming cost V 3 bases and J 0 bases, with 7 bases left between them. The CDR3: CASSGGDSYEQYF. DNA of the CDR3: TGTGCCAGCAGCGGCGGGGACTCCTACGAGCAGTACTTC.

V gene TRBV5-4 combines with J gene TRBJ2-1, with TRBD2 identical over 12 bases. The J segment lost 6 bases and the V segment lost 5 bases, leaving 6 bases of the junction unmatched. The CDR3 loop spans 15 amino acids. The germline V gene encodes CDR1 SGHNT and CDR2 YYREEE (reference sequence). CDR3 loop: CASSSSGRALNEQFF. CDR3 sequence (DNA): TGTGCCAGCAGTTCTAGCGGGAGGGCCCTCAATGAGCAGTTCTTC.

This chain links TRBV7-2 with TRBJ2-5; D remains ambiguous. CDR3 length: 14 amino acids. The V gene's germline CDR1 is SGHTA and CDR2 FQGNSA. The V and J ends lost 0 bases and 7 bases respectively, with 12 bases between them. CDR3 nucleotide sequence: TGTGCCAGCAGCTTAGCAGGTTGGGGTGTGACCCAGTACTTC. The encoded protein is CASSLAGWGVTQYF.

The gene calls are TRBV11-1 and TRBJ2-2; D perhaps matches TRBD2 (6 bases). The CDR3 has 14 amino acids. Germline loops: CDR1 SGHAT, CDR2 FQDESV (reference sequence). The germline V and J ends were trimmed by 5 bases and 3 bases, with 10 bases remaining between them. CDR3 residues: CASSRTGDTGELFF. CDR3 coding DNA: TGTGCCAGCAGCCGGACGGGAGACACCGGGGAGCTGTTTTTT.

J is TRBJ2-3 and V is TRBV6-1; no definite D call. The germline gives CDR1 MNHNS, CDR2 SASEGT. CDR3 length: 13 residues. The V gene lost 11 bases and the J gene lost 0 bases, with 12 bases spanning the gap. CDR3 bases: TGTGCCGGCAAGAACAGAAGCACAGATACGCAGTATTTT. Translation gives CAGKNRSTDTQYF.

This clone was recorded a few times. The chain carries TRBV19 and TRBJ2-1; D gene unclear. The CDR3 extends over 16 amino acids. Germline V CDR1 and CDR2: LNHDA, SQIVND (reference sequence). The V end lost 1 base, the J end lost 2 bases, and 12 bases lay between the germline ends. The CDR3 is CASSIGRPGAYNEQFF. CDR3 nucleotide sequence: TGTGCCAGTAGTATAGGACGCCCCGGAGCCTACAATGAGCAGTTCTTC.

This chain uses TRBV11-2 with TRBJ1-1; 8 nucleotides align to TRBD1. Germline V lookup: CDR1 SGHAT, CDR2 FQNNGV. V was pared by 5 bases and J by 3 bases, with 8 bases of the junction left unmatched. This CDR3 is built from 15 residues. CDR3 sequence reads: CASSPIGQGYTEAFF. The CDR3 DNA sequence: TGTGCCAGCAGCCCCATCGGACAGGGCTACACTGAAGCTTTCTTT.

The chain has TRBV28 and TRBJ1-6, with D tentatively TRBD1 (6 bases). Trimming took 8 bases from V and 3 from J, leaving 11 bases between them. CDR3 length: 14 residues. Germline V gives CDR1 MDHEN, CDR2 SYDVKM. The CDR3 DNA is TGTGCCAGCGGGGGGCGCTTCTATAATTCACCCCTCCACTTT. This gives the protein CASGGRFYNSPLHF.

A word on this clone: This sample includes further DNA sequences coding for the same CDR3. This rearrangement joins TRBV18 to TRBJ1-5, with 8 bases lining up with TRBD1. With V trimmed by 2 bases and J by 6 bases, 3 bases remained unmatched. Germline V CDR1 and CDR2: KGHSH, LQKENI. The CDR3 totals 14 residues. The CDR3 loop is CASSPDRGSQPQHF. The CDR3 coding sequence is TGTGCCAGCTCACCAGACAGGGGATCTCAGCCCCAGCATTTT.

The chain's CDR3 is CASSLEGTVGNTIYF. DNA for the CDR3: TGTGCCAGCAGCTTAGAAGGGACAGTCGGAAACACCATATATTTT. The gene calls are TRBV7-9 and TRBJ1-3, with TRBD1 identical over 7 bases. CDR1 and CDR2 from the germline V gene are SEHNR and FQNEAQ (reference sequence). The trim removed 1 base at V and 4 bases at J, leaving 4 bases unmatched. This CDR3 is 15 amino acids long. The full variable domain, completed using reference TRBV7-9 and TRBJ1-3, is DTGVSQNPRHKITKRGQNVTFRCDPISEHNRLYWYRQTLGQGPEFLTYFQNEAQLEKSRLLSDRFSAERPKGSFSTLEIQRTEQGDSAMYLCASSLEGTVGNTIYFGEGSWLTVV.

The chain has TRBV5-5 and TRBJ2-3; TRBD1 or TRBD2 may be the D gene (5 bases each). Trimming stripped 4 bases from V and 3 bases from J, with 12 bases between. Germline values: CDR1 SGHKS, CDR2 YYEKEE (reference sequence). This CDR3 has 14 amino acids. The CDR3 sequence: CASSPEGRTDTQYF. DNA of the CDR3: TGTGCCAGCAGCCCCGAGGGGCGGACAGATACGCAGTATTTT.

The CDR3 sequence: CASSLSASSNTQYF. CDR3 in DNA: TGTGCCAGCAGCTTATCGGCTAGCAGTAATACGCAGTATTTT. The chain uses TRBV7-9 and TRBJ2-3; TRBD2 is a possible D gene (5 bases). Germline-derived CDR1 and CDR2 are SEHNR and FQNEAQ (reference sequence). Trimming removed 2 bases from V and 7 bases from J, with 13 bases in between. The CDR3 runs 14 residues.

This rearrangement joins TRBV2 to TRBJ2-1; the match to TRBD2 covers 9 bases. V was pared by 6 bases and J by 4 bases, with 7 bases of the junction left unmatched. This CDR3 is 15 amino acids long. CDR1 is SNHLY, CDR2 FYNNEI, per germline. CDR3 sequence: CASSPGTSRYNEQFF. CDR3 in DNA: TGTGCCAGCAGCCCCGGGACTAGCAGGTACAATGAGCAGTTCTTC.

V is TRBV18 and J is TRBJ1-6; D remains unclear. Trimming left V 3 bases short and J 7 bases short, with 13 bases between. CDR1 and CDR2 from the germline V gene are KGHSH and LQKENI. The CDR3 runs 15 residues. The CDR3 nucleotides are TGTGCCAGCTCACCTCCTCCAGGAACAAATTCACCCCTCCACTTT. Its protein is CASSPPPGTNSPLHF.

The chain employs TRBV11-2 and TRBJ2-3; 7 bases map to TRBD2. The CDR3 extends over 15 amino acids. Per the germline V gene, CDR1 is SGHAT and CDR2 is FQNNGV. Trimming at V came to 4 bases and at J to 0 bases, leaving 4 bases not matched to a gene. CDR3 nucleotide sequence: TGTGCCAGCAGCTCAATGGGGGGGAGCACAGATACGCAGTATTTT. It specifies CASSSMGGSTDTQYF. Based on the CDR3 plus reference TRBV11-2 and TRBJ2-3, the full variable domain is EAGVAQSPRYKIIEKRQSVAFWCNPISGHATLYWYQQILGQGPKLLIQFQNNGVVDDSQLPKDRFSAERLKGVDSTLKIQPAKLEDSAVYLCASSSMGGSTDTQYFGPGTRLTVL.

The rearrangement joins TRBV19 to TRBJ1-5, with 9 bases aligning to TRBD1. CDR1 and CDR2 from the germline V gene are LNHDA and SQIVND (reference sequence). The trim removed 4 bases at V and 2 bases at J, leaving 3 bases unmatched. CDR3 length: 15 amino acids. The CDR3 spells CASSRQGGGNQPQHF. The CDR3 nucleotides are TGTGCCAGTAGTAGACAGGGGGGGGGCAATCAGCCCCAGCATTTT.

The V and J genes are TRBV19 and TRBJ2-3; 14 nucleotides align to TRBD2. Losses at the gene ends were 5 bases for V and 4 bases for J; bases not matched to a gene: 5. The length of the CDR3 is 16 residues. From germline, CDR1 is LNHDA and CDR2 SQIVND (reference sequence). CDR3 in DNA: TGTGCCAGTAGTTTCAGGACTAGCGGGAGGTCAGATACGCAGTATTTT. Translating it yields CASSFRTSGRSDTQYF.

This clone was detected once. This chain's CDR3 is CASSGRAGTGLLRQFF. The CDR3, as DNA: TGTGCCAGCAGTGGAAGGGCCGGGACAGGACTCCTAAGGCAGTTCTTC. This chain uses TRBV2 with TRBJ2-1, with 8 positions matching TRBD1. Per germline, CDR1 SNHLY and CDR2 FYNNEI. CDR3 length: 16 residues. The V and J ends lost 4 bases and 12 bases, in that order; junction bases with no gene match: 17.

The chain is built from TRBV5-6 and TRBJ2-4; possible D gene TRBD2, 6 bases. Germline assignment: CDR1 SGHDT and CDR2 YYEEEE. The CDR3 has 18 amino acids. The V end was cut by 3 bases, the J end by 7 bases, with 26 bases between. CDR3 DNA sequence: TGTGCCAGCAGCTGGAGGGTATTATCCGGGCCCCTAAGGAACATTCAGTACTTC. It yields the protein CASSWRVLSGPLRNIQYF.

The CDR3 nucleotides are TGCGCCAGCAGCTCAATACCTAGCGGGGGTGGGTACAATGAGCAGTTCTTC. It yields the protein CASSSIPSGGGYNEQFF. V is TRBV5-1 and J is TRBJ2-1; TRBD2 aligns across 10 bases. With 3 bases clipped from V and 4 bases from J, the junction kept 10 bases outside the gene matches. Germline V gives CDR1 SGHRS, CDR2 YFSETQ. The CDR3 spans 17 residues.

The chain has TRBV18 and TRBJ1-1; the match to TRBD1 covers 7 bases. This CDR3 is built from 15 residues. The germline V gene encodes CDR1 KGHSH and CDR2 LQKENI. Unmatched junction bases numbered 5, after V lost 0 bases and J lost 4 bases. The CDR3 nucleotides are TGTGCCAGCTCACCACCGGGCGCAGGGGGCACTGAAGCTTTCTTT. Amino acid sequence: CASSPPGAGGTEAFF.

The chain joins TRBV6-1 to TRBJ1-4; possibly TRBD1 for D (5 bases). V was trimmed by 8 bases and J by 2 bases, leaving 9 bases between them. The CDR3 runs to 13 residues. Germline lookup yields CDR1 MNHNS and CDR2 SASEGT. Here the CDR3 DNA reads TGTGCCAGCGGGGCCCTCACTAATGAAAAACTGTTTTTT. It codes for CASGALTNEKLFF.

The chain links TRBV7-3 to TRBJ2-2, with a possible D match to TRBD1 (5 bases). Germline CDR1 reads SGHTA; CDR2 reads FQGTGA. This CDR3 has 14 amino acids. The V end was cut by 2 bases, the J end by 9 bases, with 13 bases between. The CDR3 coding sequence is TGTGCCAGCAGCTTAGTGGACAATCGGAGGGAGCTGTTTTTT. Translation gives CASSLVDNRRELFF.

The chain carries TRBV7-3 and TRBJ2-1, with D unclear. Germline V CDR1 and CDR2: SGHTA, FQGTGA. V was pared by 3 bases and J by 8 bases, with 8 bases between. This CDR3 is built from 12 residues. Written as DNA, the CDR3 is TGTGCCAGCAGCTTGGTGCGGTATGAGCAGTTCTTC. Amino acids: CASSLVRYEQFF.

The chain couples TRBV30 to TRBJ2-7; a possible D gene is TRBD2 (6 bases). CDR1 is GTSNPN, CDR2 SVGIG, per germline (reference sequence). The ends were cut back, 4 bases at V and 2 bases at J, with 18 bases in the middle. This CDR3 spans 15 amino acids. The CDR3 protein is CAWKGAGLTTYEQYF. The CDR3 region has the DNA TGTGCCTGGAAGGGTGCGGGACTTACGACCTACGAGCAGTACTTC.

This chain connects TRBV15 to TRBJ2-3; perhaps TRBD2 as D (5 bases). From germline, CDR1 is LNHNV and CDR2 YYDKDF (reference sequence). The CDR3 totals 15 residues. V lost 6 bases to trimming and J lost 0 bases, with 13 bases between them. CDR3 region: CATRSDGKSTDTQYF. CDR3 bases: TGTGCCACCAGGTCGGACGGGAAAAGCACAGATACGCAGTATTTT.

V gene TRBV6-1 combines with J gene TRBJ1-2; 7 bases align to TRBD1. The CDR3 totals 13 residues. Germline V gene sequence: CDR1 MNHNS, CDR2 SASEGT. Losses at the gene ends were 11 bases for V and 4 bases for J; bases not matched to a gene: 10. CDR3 region: CADSEDRSYGYTF. For the CDR3, the DNA is TGTGCCGACTCGGAGGACAGGTCCTATGGCTACACCTTC.